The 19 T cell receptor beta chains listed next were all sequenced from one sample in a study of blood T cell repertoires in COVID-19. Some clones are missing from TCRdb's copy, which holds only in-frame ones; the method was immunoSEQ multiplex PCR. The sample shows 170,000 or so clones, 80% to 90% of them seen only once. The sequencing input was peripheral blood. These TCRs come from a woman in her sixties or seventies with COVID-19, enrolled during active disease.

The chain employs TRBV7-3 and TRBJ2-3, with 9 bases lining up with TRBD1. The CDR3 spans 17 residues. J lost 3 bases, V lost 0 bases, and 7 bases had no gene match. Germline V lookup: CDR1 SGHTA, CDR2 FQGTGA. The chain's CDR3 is CASSLTGQGLMTDTQYF. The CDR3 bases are TGTGCCAGCAGCTTAACGGGACAGGGATTGATGACAGATACGCAGTATTTT.

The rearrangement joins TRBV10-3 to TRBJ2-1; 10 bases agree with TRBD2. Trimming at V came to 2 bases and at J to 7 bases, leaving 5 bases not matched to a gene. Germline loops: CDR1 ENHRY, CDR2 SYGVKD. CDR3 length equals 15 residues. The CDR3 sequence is CAISEQAGGPNEQFF. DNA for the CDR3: TGTGCCATCAGTGAGCAAGCGGGAGGGCCAAATGAGCAGTTCTTC.

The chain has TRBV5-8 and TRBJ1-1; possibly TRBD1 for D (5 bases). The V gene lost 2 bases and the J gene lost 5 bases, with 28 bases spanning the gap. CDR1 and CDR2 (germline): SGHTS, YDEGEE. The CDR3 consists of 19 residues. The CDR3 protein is CASSFYVGGGGAGMTEAFF. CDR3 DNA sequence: TGTGCCAGCAGCTTTTACGTTGGGGGAGGCGGGGCAGGGATGACTGAAGCTTTCTTT.

CDR3 sequence (DNA): TGTGCCACCCGAAAGGGGCCCGGTCGGAATTCACCCCTCCACTTT. It codes for CATRKGPGRNSPLHF. The genes are TRBV7-6 and TRBJ1-6; TRBD1 might be the D (5 bases). The CDR3 is made up of 15 amino acids. Trimming took 10 bases from V and 7 from J, leaving 20 bases between them. Germline lookup yields CDR1 SGHVS and CDR2 FNYEAQ.

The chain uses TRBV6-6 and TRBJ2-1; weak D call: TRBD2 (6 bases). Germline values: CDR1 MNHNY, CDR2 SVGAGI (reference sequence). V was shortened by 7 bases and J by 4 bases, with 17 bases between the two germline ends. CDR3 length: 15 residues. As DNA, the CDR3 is TGTGCCAGCACCGTACTCGAGGGACTGTACAATGAGCAGTTCTTC. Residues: CASTVLEGLYNEQFF.

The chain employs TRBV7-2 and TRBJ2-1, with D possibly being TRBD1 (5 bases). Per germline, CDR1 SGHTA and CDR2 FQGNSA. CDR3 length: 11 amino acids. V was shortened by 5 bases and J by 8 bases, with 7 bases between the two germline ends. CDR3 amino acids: CASSPGYEQFF. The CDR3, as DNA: TGTGCCAGCAGCCCAGGGTATGAGCAGTTCTTC.

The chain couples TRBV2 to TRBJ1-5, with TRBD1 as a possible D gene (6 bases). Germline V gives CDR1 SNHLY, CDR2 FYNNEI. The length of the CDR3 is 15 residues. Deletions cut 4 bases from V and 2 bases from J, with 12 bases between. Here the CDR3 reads CASSVYRVGNQPQHF. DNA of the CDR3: TGTGCCAGCAGTGTGTACAGGGTGGGCAATCAGCCCCAGCATTTT.

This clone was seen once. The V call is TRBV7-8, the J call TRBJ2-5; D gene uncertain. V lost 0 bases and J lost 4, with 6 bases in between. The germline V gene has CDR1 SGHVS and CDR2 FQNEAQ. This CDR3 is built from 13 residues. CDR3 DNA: TGTGCCAGCAGCTTAGCAAGAGGAGAGACCCAGTACTTC. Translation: CASSLARGETQYF.

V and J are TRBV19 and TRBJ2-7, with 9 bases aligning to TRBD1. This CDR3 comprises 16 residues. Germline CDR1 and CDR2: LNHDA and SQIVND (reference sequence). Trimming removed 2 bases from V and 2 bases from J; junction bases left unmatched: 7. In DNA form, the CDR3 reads TGTGCCAGTAGTATATTCGGGGGACAGGGAGCCTACGAGCAGTACTTC. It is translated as CASSIFGGQGAYEQYF.

This CDR3 is CASSPGAGQGWTEAFF. The DNA for the CDR3 is TGCGCCAGCAGCCCCGGTGCTGGGCAGGGGTGGACTGAAGCTTTCTTT. The chain is built from TRBV5-1 and TRBJ1-1, with D possibly TRBD1 on 6 matching bases. Between the trimmed V and J ends, which lost 4 bases and 5 bases, there was a span of 21 bases. Looked up from germline, CDR1 is SGHRS and CDR2 is YFSETQ. The length of the CDR3 is 16 residues.

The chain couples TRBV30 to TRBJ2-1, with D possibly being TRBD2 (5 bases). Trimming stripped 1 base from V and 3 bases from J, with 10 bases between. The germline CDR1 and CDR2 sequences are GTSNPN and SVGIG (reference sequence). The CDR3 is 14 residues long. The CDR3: CAWSAKTNYNEQFF. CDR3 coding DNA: TGTGCCTGGAGTGCAAAGACTAACTACAATGAGCAGTTCTTC.

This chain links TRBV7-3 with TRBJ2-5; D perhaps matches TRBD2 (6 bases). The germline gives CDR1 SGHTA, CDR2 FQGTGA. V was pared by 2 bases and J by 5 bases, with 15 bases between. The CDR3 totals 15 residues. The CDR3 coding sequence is TGTGCCAGCAGCTTAGTTAGCGGAGGGAGGGAGACCCAGTACTTC. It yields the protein CASSLVSGGRETQYF.

The CDR3 loop reads CASSAEGGVGTDTQYF. The CDR3 DNA is TGTGCCAGCAGTGCTGAAGGAGGGGTGGGCACAGATACGCAGTATTTT. This sequence joins TRBV6-4 and TRBJ2-3, with D possibly being TRBD2 (6 bases). CDR1 and CDR2 from the germline V gene are MRHNA and SNTAGT. Trimming left V 4 bases short and J 1 base short, with 15 bases between. CDR3 length: 16 amino acids.

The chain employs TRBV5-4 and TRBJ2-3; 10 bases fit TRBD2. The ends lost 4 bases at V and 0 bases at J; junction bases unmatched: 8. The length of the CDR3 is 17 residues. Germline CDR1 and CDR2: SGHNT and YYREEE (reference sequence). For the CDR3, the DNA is TGTGCCAGCAGCCTCAGACTAGCGGGTACTAGCACAGATACGCAGTATTTT. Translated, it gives CASSLRLAGTSTDTQYF.

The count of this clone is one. The CDR3 loop is CASSEYSGLSSYEQYF. The CDR3 DNA is TGTGCCAGCAGTGAATATAGCGGTCTAAGCTCCTACGAGCAGTACTTC. V is TRBV27 and J is TRBJ2-7; a possible D gene is TRBD2 (6 bases). V lost 5 bases and J lost 0, with 17 bases in between. Germline-derived CDR1 and CDR2 are MNHEY and SMNVEV (reference sequence). The CDR3 is 16 amino acids.

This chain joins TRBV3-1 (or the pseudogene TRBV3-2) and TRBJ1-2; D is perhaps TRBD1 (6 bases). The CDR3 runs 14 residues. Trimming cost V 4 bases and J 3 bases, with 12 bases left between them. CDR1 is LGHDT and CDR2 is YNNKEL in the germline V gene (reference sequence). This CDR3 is CASSLRGGDYGYTF. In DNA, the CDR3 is TGTGCCAGCAGCCTACGAGGGGGGGACTATGGCTACACCTTC.

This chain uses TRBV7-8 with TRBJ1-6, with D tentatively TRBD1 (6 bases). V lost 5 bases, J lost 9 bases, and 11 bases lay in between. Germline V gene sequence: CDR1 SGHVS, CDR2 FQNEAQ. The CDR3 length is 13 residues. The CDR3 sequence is CASSPNRVSPLHF. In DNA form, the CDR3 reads TGTGCCAGCAGCCCCAACAGGGTTTCACCCCTCCACTTT.

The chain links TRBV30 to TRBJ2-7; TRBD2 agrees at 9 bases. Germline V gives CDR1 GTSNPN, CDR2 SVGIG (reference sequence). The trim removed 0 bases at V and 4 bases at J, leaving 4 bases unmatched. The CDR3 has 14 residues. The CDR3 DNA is TGTGCCTGGAGTGTTCGGACTAGCGCGTACGAGCAGTACTTC. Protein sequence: CAWSVRTSAYEQYF.

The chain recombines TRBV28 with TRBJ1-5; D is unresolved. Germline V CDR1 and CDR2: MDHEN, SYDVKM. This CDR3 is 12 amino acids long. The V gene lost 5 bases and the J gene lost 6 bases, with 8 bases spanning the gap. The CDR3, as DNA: TGTGCCAGCAGTCCCTATATTCAGCCCCAGCATTTT. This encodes CASSPYIQPQHF.